This TCR beta chain was retrieved from a study of T cell changes during pregnancy in multiple sclerosis. This CDR3 is 14 amino acids long. Germline values: CDR1 MNHEY, CDR2 SMNVEV (reference sequence). The V gene lost 3 bases and the J gene lost 2 bases, with 8 bases spanning the gap. Measured with immunoSEQ multiplex PCR; TCRdb has only the in-frame clones, and not every one. Of 65,000 to 85,000 clones in the sample, about 93% were seen once. V is TRBV27 and J is TRBJ1-3; D is undetermined. The source of this sequence is a female donor with multiple sclerosis, enrolled in a pregnancy study. The sequences come from CD4+ T cells from peripheral blood mononuclear cells, collected after pregnancy. The CDR3 DNA reads as TGTGCCAGCAGTTTGAATGGAGCTGGAAACACCATATATTTT. As protein: CASSLNGAGNTIYF.